One sample yielded the 21 T cell receptor beta chains listed below, sequenced in a study of blood T cell repertoires in COVID-19. Data came from immunoSEQ multiplex PCR; TCRdb stores just in-frame clones and leaves some out. The sample holds about 210,000 clones; more than 75% are singletons and the top ten take approximately 7.8%. The material sequenced was peripheral blood. The source of these receptors is a woman between 55 and 75 years old with COVID-19, enrolled during active disease.

This clone has a handful of counts. In nucleotides, the CDR3 is TGTGCCAGCAGCCAGAGAGGGAGGAATTCACCCCTCCACTTT. The encoded protein is CASSQRGRNSPLHF. The chain employs TRBV6-5 and TRBJ1-6, with D unresolved. The V and J ends lost 6 bases and 7 bases respectively, with 13 bases between them. The germline gives CDR1 MNHEY, CDR2 SVGAGI. The CDR3 is 14 residues long.

The rearrangement uses TRBV7-2 and TRBJ2-1, with a weak D call TRBD2 (6 bases). Between the trimmed V and J ends, which lost 2 bases and 6 bases, there was a span of 23 bases. CDR1 and CDR2 from the germline V gene are SGHTA and FQGNSA. The CDR3 has 18 amino acids. CDR3 nucleotide sequence: TGTGCCAGCAGCTTAATGAGTAGTGCTAGCGAGGTCGGCAATGAGCAGTTCTTC. This codes for CASSLMSSASEVGNEQFF.

The rearrangement joins TRBV28 to TRBJ2-2, with TRBD2 as a possible D gene (6 bases). V gave up 6 bases and J gave up 1 base, with 18 bases separating them. CDR1 and CDR2 from the germline V gene are MDHEN and SYDVKM. The CDR3 has 17 amino acids. The CDR3 nucleotides are TGTGCCAGCAGCCCCCCCGGGGACTTCTTGAACACCGGGGAGCTGTTTTTT. As protein: CASSPPGDFLNTGELFF. Combining the CDR3 with reference TRBV28 and TRBJ2-2 gives the whole variable domain DVKVTQSSRYLVKRTGEKVFLECVQDMDHENMFWYRQDPGLGLRLIYFSYDVKMKEKGDIPEGYSVSREKKERFSLILESASTNQTSMYLCASSPPGDFLNTGELFFGEGSRLTVL.

J is TRBJ2-7 and V is TRBV7-2; 11 bases map to TRBD1. The V and J ends lost 5 bases and 1 base, in that order; junction bases with no gene match: 4. Germline CDR1 reads SGHTA; CDR2 reads FQGNSA. The CDR3 is 15 amino acids. The CDR3 region has the DNA TGTGCCAGCAGCCAAGGGACAGGGGGATCCTACGAGCAGTACTTC. The encoded protein is CASSQGTGGSYEQYF. The entire variable domain, with the rest obtained from reference TRBV7-2 and TRBJ2-7, is as follows: GAGVSQSPSNKVTEKGKDVELRCDPISGHTALYWYRQSLGQGLEFLIYFQGNSAPDKSGLPSDRFSAERTGGSVSTLTIQRTQQEDSAVYLCASSQGTGGSYEQYFGPGTRLTVT.

The chain joins TRBV7-9 to TRBJ1-6; tentative D call: TRBD1 (6 bases). The CDR3 extends over 14 amino acids. Germline CDR1 and CDR2: SEHNR and FQNEAQ (reference sequence). V gave up 6 bases and J gave up 4 bases, with 10 bases separating them. The CDR3 here is CASRTGQYNSPLHF. CDR3 in DNA: TGTGCCAGCAGGACTGGACAGTATAATTCACCCCTCCACTTT.

This clone was detected only once. The chain employs TRBV9 and TRBJ2-6; D not certain. There are 15 residues in the CDR3. Trimming stripped 2 bases from V and 0 bases from J, with 6 bases between. The germline CDR1 and CDR2 sequences are SGDLS and YYNGEE. CDR3 DNA: TGTGCCAGCAGCGTCCAAAACTCTGGGGCCAACGTCCTGACTTTC. It specifies CASSVQNSGANVLTF.

V usage is TRBV3-1 (or the pseudogene TRBV3-2) and J usage is TRBJ2-1, with 11 bases fitting TRBD2. The junction had 5 bases not matched to a gene; V was cut back by 4 bases and J by 12 bases. The length of the CDR3 is 13 residues. CDR1 and CDR2 from the germline V gene are LGHDT and YNNKEL (reference sequence). The CDR3 reads CASSLGLAGGQFF. The CDR3 nucleotides read TGTGCCAGCAGCCTAGGACTAGCGGGCGGGCAGTTCTTC.

The chain couples TRBV6-6 to TRBJ2-7; the match to TRBD1 covers 7 bases. The CDR3 length is 15 residues. Unmatched junction bases numbered 8, after V lost 6 bases and J lost 0 bases. Germline V gives CDR1 MNHNY, CDR2 SVGAGI (reference sequence). The CDR3: CASSNRGSLSYEQYF. The CDR3, as DNA: TGTGCCAGCAGCAACAGGGGCTCCCTCTCCTACGAGCAGTACTTC.

V gene TRBV5-4 combines with J gene TRBJ1-2; 7 bases map to TRBD1. V lost 4 bases to trimming and J lost 6 bases; unmatched junction nucleotides: 12. The CDR3 totals 15 residues. Germline assignment: CDR1 SGHNT and CDR2 YYREEE (reference sequence). The CDR3 loop reads CASSSIRQGGNGYTF. CDR3 nucleotides: TGTGCCAGCAGCAGCATCCGACAGGGAGGAAATGGCTACACCTTC.

V and J are TRBV2 and TRBJ2-7, with a possible D match to TRBD2 (7 bases). This CDR3 spans 15 amino acids. V gave up 6 bases and J gave up 5 bases, with 20 bases separating them. Germline values: CDR1 SNHLY, CDR2 FYNNEI. The CDR3 protein is CASRGGLGRSNEQYV. The CDR3 nucleotides read TGTGCCAGCAGGGGGGGGCTAGGACGATCCAACGAGCAGTACGTC.

This chain links TRBV29-1 with TRBJ2-2, with 10 positions matching TRBD2. CDR3 length: 15 residues. The V gene end was trimmed by 5 bases and the J gene end by 6 bases; junction bases not matched to a gene: 9. Germline CDR1 SQVTM, CDR2 ANQGSEA. In DNA, the CDR3 is TGCAGCGTTCACTCTAGCGGGAGTATGGCCGGGGAGCTGTTTTTT. Its translation is CSVHSSGSMAGELFF.

This chain uses TRBV6-5 with TRBJ1-2; 10 nucleotides line up with TRBD1. Germline-derived CDR1 and CDR2 are MNHEY and SVGAGI. CDR3 length: 14 amino acids. The V and J ends lost 6 bases and 4 bases, in that order; junction bases with no gene match: 5. This CDR3 is CASRPGTGAYGYTF. CDR3 coding DNA: TGTGCCAGCAGACCCGGGACAGGGGCCTATGGCTACACCTTC.

This chain joins TRBV7-3 and TRBJ1-3, with TRBD1 matching over 7 bases. Germline V gene sequence: CDR1 SGHTA, CDR2 FQGTGA. The CDR3 length is 15 residues. With V trimmed by 0 bases and J by 8 bases, 7 bases remained unmatched. CDR3: CASSLTGGSGYTIYF. The CDR3, as DNA: TGTGCCAGCAGCTTAACAGGGGGCAGCGGCTACACCATATATTTT.

A few counts support this clone. The rearrangement joins TRBV7-2 to TRBJ2-1, with TRBD2 matching over 8 bases. Germline V gene data show CDR1 as SGHTA and CDR2 as FQGNSA. The CDR3 has 17 amino acids. V shed 1 base and J 0 bases; nucleotides not matched to a gene: 5. DNA for the CDR3: TGTGCCAGCAGCTTAGGGTATCGGGGGGGCTCCTACAATGAGCAGTTCTTC. Its protein is CASSLGYRGGSYNEQFF.

The chain joins TRBV28 to TRBJ2-5, with a possible D match to TRBD2 (6 bases). CDR1 is MDHEN and CDR2 is SYDVKM in the germline V gene. This CDR3 region has 15 residues. V was cut by 0 bases and J by 2 bases, with 10 bases left in between. Here the CDR3 reads CASSLWSRGQETQYF. DNA of the CDR3: TGTGCCAGCAGTTTATGGTCACGGGGGCAAGAGACCCAGTACTTC.

This chain uses TRBV28 with TRBJ1-2, with 7 bases that match TRBD1. Unmatched junction bases numbered 13, after V lost 8 bases and J lost 7 bases. CDR3 size: 14 residues. The germline V gene encodes CDR1 MDHEN and CDR2 SYDVKM. CDR3 sequence reads: CASRRSQGTRGYTF. The DNA of the CDR3 is TGTGCCAGCCGGCGGTCACAGGGGACGCGTGGCTACACCTTC.

The chain is built from TRBV11-3 and TRBJ1-1; D unclear. The V gene lost 1 base and the J gene lost 0 bases, with 3 bases spanning the gap. CDR1 is SGHNT and CDR2 is YENEEA in the germline V gene. The CDR3 is made up of 13 amino acids. The CDR3 nucleotides read TGTGCCAGCAGCTTAGGAGTGAACACTGAAGCTTTCTTT. Residues: CASSLGVNTEAFF. The full variable domain, with the rest looked up from reference TRBV11-3 and TRBJ1-1, is EAGVVQSPRYKIIEKKQPVAFWCNPISGHNTLYWYLQNLGQGPELLIRYENEEAVDDSQLPKDRFSAERLKGVDSTLKIQPAELGDSAVYLCASSLGVNTEAFFGQGTRLTVV.

This rearrangement joins TRBV18 to TRBJ2-1; 7 nucleotides line up with TRBD1. V lost 6 bases, J lost 4 bases, and 12 bases stayed unmatched. Germline-derived CDR1 and CDR2 are KGHSH and LQKENI. The CDR3 runs to 16 residues. CDR3 nucleotides: TGTGCCAGCTCCCGCGACAGGGTGGGTTCTTACAATGAGCAGTTCTTC. It codes for CASSRDRVGSYNEQFF.

The sample holds many counts of this clone. CDR3 residues: CASSSQVTSYGYTF. In DNA, the CDR3 is TGCGCCAGCAGCTCCCAGGTTACGTCCTATGGCTACACCTTC. The rearrangement links TRBV5-1 to TRBJ1-2; D unclear. The CDR3 length is 14 residues. V gave up 3 bases and J gave up 4 bases, with 13 bases separating them. CDR1 and CDR2 (germline): SGHRS, YFSETQ.

The chain links TRBV6-5 to TRBJ1-2; possible D gene TRBD1, 6 bases. Germline values: CDR1 MNHEY, CDR2 SVGAGI. V was clipped by 0 bases and J by 4 bases, with 15 bases between them. CDR3 length: 16 amino acids. The DNA of the CDR3 is TGTGCCAGCAGTTACTCGGGGCAGGGGCCAGTCTATGGCTACACCTTC. This translates into CASSYSGQGPVYGYTF.

The chain is built from TRBV7-9 and TRBJ2-6; 11 positions agree with TRBD2. The CDR3 covers 18 residues. The V gene end was trimmed by 1 base and the J gene end by 0 bases; junction bases not matched to a gene: 2. CDR1 and CDR2 (germline): SEHNR, FQNEAQ (reference sequence). The CDR3: CASSLGLAGYSGANVLTF. CDR3 sequence (DNA): TGTGCCAGCAGCTTAGGACTAGCGGGGTACTCTGGGGCCAACGTCCTGACTTTC. Supplemented by reference TRBV7-9 and TRBJ2-6, the full variable domain reads DTGVSQNPRHKITKRGQNVTFRCDPISEHNRLYWYRQTLGQGPEFLTYFQNEAQLEKSRLLSDRFSAERPKGSFSTLEIQRTEQGDSAMYLCASSLGLAGYSGANVLTFGAGSRLTVL.